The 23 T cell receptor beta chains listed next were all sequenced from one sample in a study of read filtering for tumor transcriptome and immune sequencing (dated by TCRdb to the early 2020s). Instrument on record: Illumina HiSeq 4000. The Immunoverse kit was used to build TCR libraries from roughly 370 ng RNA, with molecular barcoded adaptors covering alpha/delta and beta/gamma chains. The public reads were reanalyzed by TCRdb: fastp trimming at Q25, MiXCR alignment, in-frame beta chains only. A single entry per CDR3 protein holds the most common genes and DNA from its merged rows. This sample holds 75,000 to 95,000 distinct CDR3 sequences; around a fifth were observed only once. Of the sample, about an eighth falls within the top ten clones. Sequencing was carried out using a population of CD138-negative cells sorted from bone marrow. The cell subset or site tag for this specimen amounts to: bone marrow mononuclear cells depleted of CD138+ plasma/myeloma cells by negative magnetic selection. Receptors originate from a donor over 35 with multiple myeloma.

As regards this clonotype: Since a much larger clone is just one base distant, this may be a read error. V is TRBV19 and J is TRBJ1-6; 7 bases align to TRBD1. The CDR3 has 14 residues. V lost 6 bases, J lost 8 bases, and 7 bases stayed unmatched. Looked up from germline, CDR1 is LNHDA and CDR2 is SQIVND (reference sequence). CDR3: CASRGTAEDSPLHF. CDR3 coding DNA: TGTGCCAGTAGAGGGACAGCGGAGGATTCACCCCTCCACTTT.

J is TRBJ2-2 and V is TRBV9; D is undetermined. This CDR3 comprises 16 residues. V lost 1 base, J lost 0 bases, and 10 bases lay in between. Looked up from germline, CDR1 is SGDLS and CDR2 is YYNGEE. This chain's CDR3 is CASSVLSDANTGELFF. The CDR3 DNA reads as TGTGCCAGCAGCGTATTAAGCGACGCGAACACCGGGGAGCTGTTTTTT. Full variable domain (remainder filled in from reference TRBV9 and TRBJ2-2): DSGVTQTPKHLITATGQRVTLRCSPRSGDLSVYWYQQSLDQGLQFLIQYYNGEERAKGNILERFSAQQFPDLHSELNLSSLELGDSALYFCASSVLSDANTGELFFGEGSRLTVL.

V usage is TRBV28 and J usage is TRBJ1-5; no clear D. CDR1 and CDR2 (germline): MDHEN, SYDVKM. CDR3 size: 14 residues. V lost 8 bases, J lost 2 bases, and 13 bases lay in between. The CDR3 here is CASVLSSGNQPQHF. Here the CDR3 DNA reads TGTGCCAGCGTCCTAAGTTCCGGCAATCAGCCCCAGCATTTT.

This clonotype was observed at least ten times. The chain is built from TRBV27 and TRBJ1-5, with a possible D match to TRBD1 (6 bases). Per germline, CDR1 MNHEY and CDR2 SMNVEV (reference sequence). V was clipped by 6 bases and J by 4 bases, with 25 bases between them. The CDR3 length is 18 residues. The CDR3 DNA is TGTGCCAGCAGCCCTCGTGGGGGCGCGGGGTTCGGGAATCAGCCCCAGCATTTT. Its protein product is CASSPRGGAGFGNQPQHF.

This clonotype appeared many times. CDR3 DNA sequence: TGTGCCAGCAGCTTACCCGGACTAGCGGGGGACTACAATGAGCAGTTCTTC. Translating gives CASSLPGLAGDYNEQFF. The chain carries TRBV13 and TRBJ2-1, with TRBD2 identical over 13 bases. From germline, CDR1 is PRHDT and CDR2 FYEKMQ (reference sequence). The ends lost 2 bases at V and 3 bases at J; junction bases unmatched: 4. The CDR3 is 17 amino acids.

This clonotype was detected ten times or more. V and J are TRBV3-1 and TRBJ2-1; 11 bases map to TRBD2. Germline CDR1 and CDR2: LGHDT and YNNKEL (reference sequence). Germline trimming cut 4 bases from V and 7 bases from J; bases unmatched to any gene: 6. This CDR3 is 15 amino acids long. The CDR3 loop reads CASSRSGGAFNEQFF. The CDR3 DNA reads TGTGCCAGCAGCCGTAGCGGGGGGGCGTTTAATGAGCAGTTCTTC.

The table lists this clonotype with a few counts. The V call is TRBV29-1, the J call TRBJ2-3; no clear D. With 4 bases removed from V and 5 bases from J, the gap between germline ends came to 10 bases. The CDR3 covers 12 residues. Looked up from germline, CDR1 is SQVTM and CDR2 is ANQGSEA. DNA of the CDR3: TGCAGCGTTGGGTTATTTGGAGATACGCAGTATTTT. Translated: CSVGLFGDTQYF.

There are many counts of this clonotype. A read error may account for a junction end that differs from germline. CDR3 loop: CASSLGGTDTQYF. The DNA of the CDR3 is TGTGCCAGCAGCTTAGGAGGGACAGATACGCAGTATTTT. The J gene is TRBJ2-3, the V gene TRBV5-1; D may be TRBD2 (6 bases). The CDR3 spans 13 residues. CDR1 is SGHRS and CDR2 is YFSETQ in the germline V gene.

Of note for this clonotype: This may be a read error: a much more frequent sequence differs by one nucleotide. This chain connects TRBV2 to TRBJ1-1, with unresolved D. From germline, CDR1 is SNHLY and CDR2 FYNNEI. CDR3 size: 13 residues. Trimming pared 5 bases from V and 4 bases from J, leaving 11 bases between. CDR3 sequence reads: CASSTESGTEAFF. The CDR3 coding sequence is TGTGCCAGCAGTACCGAATCCGGCACTGAAGCTTTCTTT. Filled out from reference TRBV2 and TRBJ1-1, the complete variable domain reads EPEVTQTPSHQVTQMGQEVILRCVPISNHLYFYWYRQILGQKVEFLVSFYNNEISEKSEIFDDQFSVERPDGSNFTLKIRSTKLEDSAMYFCASSTESGTEAFFGQGTRLTVV.

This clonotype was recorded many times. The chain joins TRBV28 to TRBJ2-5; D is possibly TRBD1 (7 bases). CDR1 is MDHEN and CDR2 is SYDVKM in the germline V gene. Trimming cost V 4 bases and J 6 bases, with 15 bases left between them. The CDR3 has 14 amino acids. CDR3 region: CASSWGGGGKTQYF. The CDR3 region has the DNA TGTGCCAGCAGTTGGGGTGGAGGGGGCAAGACCCAGTACTTC.

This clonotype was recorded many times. CDR3 DNA sequence: TGTGCCAGCAGCTTACCCGGGGGGGGCGGCGAGCAGTTCTTC. Protein product: CASSLPGGGGEQFF. The chain joins TRBV7-3 to TRBJ2-1; 8 bases agree with TRBD2. This CDR3 has 14 amino acids. Trimming at V came to 2 bases and at J to 10 bases, leaving 7 bases not matched to a gene. CDR1 is SGHTA, CDR2 FQGTGA, per germline.

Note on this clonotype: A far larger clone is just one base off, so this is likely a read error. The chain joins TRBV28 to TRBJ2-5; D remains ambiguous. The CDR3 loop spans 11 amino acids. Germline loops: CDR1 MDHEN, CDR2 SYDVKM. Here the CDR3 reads CASILLETQYF. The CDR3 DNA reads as TGTGCCAGCATTTTATTGGAGACCCAGTACTTC. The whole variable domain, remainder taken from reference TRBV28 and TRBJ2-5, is DVKVTQSSRYLVKRTGEKVFLECVQDMDHENMFWYRQDPGLGLRLIYFSYDVKMKEKGDIPEGYSVSREKKERFSLILESASTNQTSMYLCASILLETQYFGPGTRLLVL.

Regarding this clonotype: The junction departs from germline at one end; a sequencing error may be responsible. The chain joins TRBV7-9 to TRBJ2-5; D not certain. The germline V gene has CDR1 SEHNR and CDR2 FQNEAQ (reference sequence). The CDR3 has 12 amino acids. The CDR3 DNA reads TGTGCCAGCAGTTTCCCTTTAGAGACCCAGTGCTTC. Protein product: CASSFPLETQCF.

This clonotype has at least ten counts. In DNA, the CDR3 is TGTGCCATCAGTGTTGCGGAGCTCGGGGAGACCCAGTACTTC. Translated, it gives CAISVAELGETQYF. The chain couples TRBV10-3 to TRBJ2-5; D uncertain. CDR1 and CDR2 from the germline V gene are ENHRY and SYGVKD. This CDR3 has 14 residues. The V gene lost 4 bases and the J gene lost 5 bases, with 14 bases spanning the gap.

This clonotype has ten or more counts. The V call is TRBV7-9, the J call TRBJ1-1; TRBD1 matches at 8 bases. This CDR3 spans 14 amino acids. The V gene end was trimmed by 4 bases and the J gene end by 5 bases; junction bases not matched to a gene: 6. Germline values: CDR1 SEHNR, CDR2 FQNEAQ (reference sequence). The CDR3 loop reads CASSSGTGGTEAFF. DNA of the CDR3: TGTGCCAGCAGCTCGGGAACAGGGGGGACTGAAGCTTTCTTT. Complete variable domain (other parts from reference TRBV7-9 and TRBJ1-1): DTGVSQNPRHKITKRGQNVTFRCDPISEHNRLYWYRQTLGQGPEFLTYFQNEAQLEKSRLLSDRFSAERPKGSFSTLEIQRTEQGDSAMYLCASSSGTGGTEAFFGQGTRLTVV.

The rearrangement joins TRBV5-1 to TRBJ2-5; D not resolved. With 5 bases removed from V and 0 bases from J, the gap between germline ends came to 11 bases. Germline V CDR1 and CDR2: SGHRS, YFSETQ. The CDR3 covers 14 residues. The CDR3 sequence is CASSPDGYQETQYF. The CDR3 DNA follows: TGCGCCAGCAGTCCAGACGGATACCAAGAGACCCAGTACTTC.

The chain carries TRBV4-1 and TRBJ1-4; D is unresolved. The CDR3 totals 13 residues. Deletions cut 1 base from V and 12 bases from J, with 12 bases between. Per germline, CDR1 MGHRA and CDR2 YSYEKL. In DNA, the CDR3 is TGCGCCAGCAGCCAAGGGCCGCGGGAAGAACTGTTTTTT. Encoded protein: CASSQGPREELFF.

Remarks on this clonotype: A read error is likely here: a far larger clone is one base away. CDR3 in amino acids: CAGSPGRRQETQYF. DNA for the CDR3: TGTGCCGGCAGCCCTGGGAGGCGTCAAGAGACCCAGTACTTC. The chain carries TRBV6-2 or TRBV6-3 and TRBJ2-5, with D perhaps TRBD2 (6 bases). This CDR3 has 14 amino acids. Germline CDR1 is MNHEY and CDR2 is SVGEGT.

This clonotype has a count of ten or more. The CDR3 protein is CASTWGTTEAFF. For the CDR3, the DNA is TGTGCCAGCACTTGGGGTACCACTGAAGCTTTCTTT. The chain combines TRBV2 with TRBJ1-1; D gene uncertain. V was clipped by 7 bases and J by 4 bases, with 10 bases between them. This CDR3 spans 12 amino acids. Germline V lookup: CDR1 SNHLY, CDR2 FYNNEI. The entire variable domain, with the rest obtained from reference TRBV2 and TRBJ1-1, is as follows: EPEVTQTPSHQVTQMGQEVILRCVPISNHLYFYWYRQILGQKVEFLVSFYNNEISEKSEIFDDQFSVERPDGSNFTLKIRSTKLEDSAMYFCASTWGTTEAFFGQGTRLTVV.

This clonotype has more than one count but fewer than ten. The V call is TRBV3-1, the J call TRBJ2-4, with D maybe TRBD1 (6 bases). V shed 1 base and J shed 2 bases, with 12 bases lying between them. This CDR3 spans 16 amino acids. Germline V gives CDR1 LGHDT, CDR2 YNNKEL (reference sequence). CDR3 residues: CASSQVTGRSKNIQYF. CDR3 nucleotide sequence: TGTGCCAGCAGCCAAGTTACAGGGCGATCCAAAAACATTCAGTACTTC. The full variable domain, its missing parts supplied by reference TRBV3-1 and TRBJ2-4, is DTAVSQTPKYLVTQMGNDKSIKCEQNLGHDTMYWYKQDSKKFLKIMFSYNNKELIINETVPNRFSPKSPDKAHLNLHINSLELGDSAVYFCASSQVTGRSKNIQYFGAGTRLSVL.

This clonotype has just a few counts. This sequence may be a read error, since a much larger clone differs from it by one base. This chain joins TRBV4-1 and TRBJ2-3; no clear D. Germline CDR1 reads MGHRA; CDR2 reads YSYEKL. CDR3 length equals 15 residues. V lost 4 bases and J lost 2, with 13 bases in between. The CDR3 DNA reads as TGCGCCAGCAGCCGGATACTCAAAAACACAGATACGCAGTATTTT. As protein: CASSRILKNTDTQYF.

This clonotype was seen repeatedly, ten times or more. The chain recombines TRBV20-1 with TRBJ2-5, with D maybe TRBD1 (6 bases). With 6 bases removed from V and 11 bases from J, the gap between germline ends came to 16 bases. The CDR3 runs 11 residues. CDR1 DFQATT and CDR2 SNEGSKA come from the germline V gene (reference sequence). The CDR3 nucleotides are TGCAGTGCCCCCCGGGACATCCTACAGTACTTC. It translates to CSAPRDILQYF.

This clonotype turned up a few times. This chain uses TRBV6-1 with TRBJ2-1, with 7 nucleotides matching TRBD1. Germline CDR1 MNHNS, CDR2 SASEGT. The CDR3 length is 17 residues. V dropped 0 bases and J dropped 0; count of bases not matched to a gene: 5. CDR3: CASSEAAGTASYNEQFF. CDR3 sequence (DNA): TGTGCCAGCAGTGAAGCGGCCGGGACAGCCTCCTACAATGAGCAGTTCTTC.